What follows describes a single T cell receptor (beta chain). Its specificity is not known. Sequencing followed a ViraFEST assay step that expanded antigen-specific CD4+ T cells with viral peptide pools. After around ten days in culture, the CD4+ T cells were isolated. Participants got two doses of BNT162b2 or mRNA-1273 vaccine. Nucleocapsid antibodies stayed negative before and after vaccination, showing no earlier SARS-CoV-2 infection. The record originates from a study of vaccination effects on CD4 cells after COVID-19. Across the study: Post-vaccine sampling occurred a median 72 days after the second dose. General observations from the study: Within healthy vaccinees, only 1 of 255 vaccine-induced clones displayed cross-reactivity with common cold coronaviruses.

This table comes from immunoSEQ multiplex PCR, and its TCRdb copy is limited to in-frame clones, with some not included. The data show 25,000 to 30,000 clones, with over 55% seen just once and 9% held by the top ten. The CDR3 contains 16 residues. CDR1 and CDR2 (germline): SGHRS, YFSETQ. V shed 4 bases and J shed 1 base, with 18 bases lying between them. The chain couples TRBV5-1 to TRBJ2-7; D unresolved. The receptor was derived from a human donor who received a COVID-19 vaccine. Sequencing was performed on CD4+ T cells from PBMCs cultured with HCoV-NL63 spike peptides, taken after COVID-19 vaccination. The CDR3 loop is CASSPDHSARSYEQYF. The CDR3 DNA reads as TGCGCCAGCAGCCCCGATCACTCCGCACGGTCCTACGAGCAGTACTTC.